The 30 T cell receptor beta chains below come from one sample, sequenced in a study of T cell changes during pregnancy in multiple sclerosis. The assay was immunoSEQ multiplex PCR, and TCRdb's table has in-frame clones only and misses some. The data show some 69,000 clones, 90% seen once. The sequences come from peripheral blood, collected in the second trimester of pregnancy. The receptors were gathered from a female donor in good health, enrolled as a control in a pregnancy study.

The genes are TRBV27 and TRBJ2-7; perhaps TRBD2 as D (6 bases). The length of the CDR3 is 15 residues. Trimming pared 7 bases from V and 0 bases from J, leaving 16 bases between. Per germline, CDR1 MNHEY and CDR2 SMNVEV (reference sequence). CDR3 bases: TGTGCCAGCACCTTCGGGGCGGGGAGCTCCTACGAGCAGTACTTC. As protein: CASTFGAGSSYEQYF.

The chain links TRBV9 to TRBJ2-7, with TRBD2 identical over 7 bases. The CDR3 runs 13 residues. Germline CDR1 is SGDLS and CDR2 is YYNGEE. Trimming at V came to 7 bases and at J to 0 bases, leaving 4 bases not matched to a gene. For the CDR3, the DNA is TGTGCCAGCGGGGGGGGAAGCTCCTACGAGCAGTACTTC. It is translated as CASGGGSSYEQYF.

The rearrangement links TRBV19 to TRBJ2-1, with D possibly being TRBD2 (7 bases). Germline V lookup: CDR1 LNHDA, CDR2 SQIVND (reference sequence). Trimming cost V 6 bases and J 0 bases, with 15 bases left between them. This CDR3 region has 16 residues. CDR3 loop: CASRVGGGSSYNEQFF. CDR3 in DNA: TGTGCCAGTAGGGTCGGGGGCGGGAGCTCCTACAATGAGCAGTTCTTC.

The chain couples TRBV9 to TRBJ2-1; 14 positions match TRBD2. The CDR3 runs to 15 residues. V lost 0 bases to trimming and J lost 9 bases; unmatched junction nucleotides: 2. Germline CDR1 and CDR2: SGDLS and YYNGEE. The CDR3 bases are TGTGCCAGCAGCGTAGCCGGGACTAGCGGGAGTGAGCAGTTCTTC. Translated: CASSVAGTSGSEQFF.

V and J are TRBV7-3 and TRBJ1-1; no definite D call. The V gene lost 5 bases and the J gene lost 2 bases, with 15 bases spanning the gap. Germline V lookup: CDR1 SGHTA, CDR2 FQGTGA. CDR3 length equals 15 residues. CDR3 in amino acids: CASSLRRQRNTEAFF. For the CDR3, the DNA is TGTGCCAGCAGCCTAAGGCGGCAGCGAAACACTGAAGCTTTCTTT. The full variable domain, in which reference TRBV7-3 and TRBJ1-1 provide the parts outside the CDR3, is GAGVSQTPSNKVTEKGKYVELRCDPISGHTALYWYRQSLGQGPEFLIYFQGTGAADDSGLPNDRFFAVRPEGSVSTLKIQRTERGDSAVYLCASSLRRQRNTEAFFGQGTRLTVV.

This clone has just one count. V gene TRBV29-1 combines with J gene TRBJ2-3; 15 bases are a match to TRBD2. The CDR3 runs to 17 residues. V was pared by 4 bases and J by 0 bases, with 5 bases of the junction left unmatched. Germline V lookup: CDR1 SQVTM, CDR2 ANQGSEA. Here the CDR3 reads CSVGGLAGGRSTDTQYF. DNA of the CDR3: TGCAGCGTTGGTGGACTAGCGGGAGGGAGGAGCACAGATACGCAGTATTTT.

The chain couples TRBV15 to TRBJ1-1; TRBD1 aligns across 7 bases. The junction had 4 bases not matched to a gene; V was cut back by 0 bases and J by 6 bases. The CDR3 spans 14 residues. CDR1 is LNHNV, CDR2 YYDKDF, per germline (reference sequence). For the CDR3, the DNA is TGTGCCACCAGCAGAGATTTAGGGGGCCCTGAAGCTTTCTTT. It translates to CATSRDLGGPEAFF.

The J gene is TRBJ2-1, the V gene TRBV9, with D tentatively TRBD2 (5 bases). The CDR3 runs to 15 residues. The V end lost 3 bases, the J end lost 2 bases, and 12 bases lay between the germline ends. Germline values: CDR1 SGDLS, CDR2 YYNGEE. CDR3: CASSALGGPYNEQFF. In nucleotides, the CDR3 is TGTGCCAGCAGCGCCCTCGGAGGCCCCTACAATGAGCAGTTCTTC.

The J gene is TRBJ2-2, the V gene TRBV6-1, with TRBD2 identical over 7 bases. The CDR3 runs to 16 residues. Germline CDR1 MNHNS, CDR2 SASEGT. V shed 2 bases, J shed 6 bases, and the junction held 9 bases outside the gene matches. CDR3 sequence: CASSELGGGMAGELFF. The CDR3 coding sequence is TGTGCCAGCAGTGAACTTGGGGGGGGGATGGCCGGGGAGCTGTTTTTT.

The sample holds one count of this clone. The V and J genes are TRBV11-1 and TRBJ2-1; weak D call: TRBD2 (6 bases). Germline assignment: CDR1 SGHAT and CDR2 FQDESV (reference sequence). This CDR3 spans 17 amino acids. The V gene lost 5 bases and the J gene lost 4 bases, with 21 bases spanning the gap. CDR3 bases: TGTGCCAGCAGCCCGGTCCGGGGACTTTCCTCATACAATGAGCAGTTCTTC. Protein: CASSPVRGLSSYNEQFF.

V and J are TRBV4-1 and TRBJ1-1, with 7 bases aligning to TRBD1. Per germline, CDR1 MGHRA and CDR2 YSYEKL. Trimming removed 3 bases from V and 5 bases from J; junction bases left unmatched: 15. There are 17 residues in the CDR3. The CDR3 loop reads CASSHDPGTEFLTEAFF. The CDR3 DNA sequence: TGCGCCAGCAGCCACGACCCCGGGACAGAGTTTTTGACTGAAGCTTTCTTT.

The chain joins TRBV11-2 to TRBJ2-1; 13 positions match TRBD2. From germline, CDR1 is SGHAT and CDR2 FQNNGV. V was pared by 6 bases and J by 6 bases, with 2 bases of the junction left unmatched. The CDR3 covers 14 residues. The CDR3 sequence: CASSRTSGGNEQFF. DNA for the CDR3: TGTGCCAGCAGTAGGACTAGCGGGGGCAATGAGCAGTTCTTC. Supplemented by reference TRBV11-2 and TRBJ2-1, the full variable domain reads EAGVAQSPRYKIIEKRQSVAFWCNPISGHATLYWYQQILGQGPKLLIQFQNNGVVDDSQLPKDRFSAERLKGVDSTLKIQPAKLEDSAVYLCASSRTSGGNEQFFGPGTRLTVL.

The chain links TRBV5-1 to TRBJ2-5; TRBD1 matches at 8 bases. The junction had 4 bases not matched to a gene; V was cut back by 0 bases and J by 9 bases. This CDR3 spans 13 amino acids. Germline lookup yields CDR1 SGHRS and CDR2 YFSETQ. The CDR3 sequence is CASSLGQGKAQYF. The CDR3 DNA reads TGCGCCAGCAGCTTGGGACAGGGGAAGGCCCAGTACTTC.

The V and J genes are TRBV7-2 and TRBJ2-1; 10 nucleotides line up with TRBD2. The CDR3 runs 15 residues. V was pared by 3 bases and J by 7 bases, with 6 bases of the junction left unmatched. Germline CDR1 and CDR2: SGHTA and FQGNSA. CDR3 DNA: TGTGCCAGCAGCTTCAGCGGGAGGGTCGCAAATGAGCAGTTCTTC. It specifies CASSFSGRVANEQFF.

V usage is TRBV5-6 and J usage is TRBJ1-4; TRBD1 aligns across 7 bases. The germline CDR1 and CDR2 sequences are SGHDT and YYEEEE. The CDR3 has 15 residues. V lost 4 bases and J lost 7; bases outside the gene matches: 10. This chain's CDR3 is CASSGQGGEGEKLFF. The CDR3 DNA reads as TGTGCCAGCAGCGGGCAGGGGGGAGAAGGTGAAAAACTGTTTTTT.

The V gene is TRBV11-3, the J gene TRBJ1-1; 7 bases match TRBD1. Trimming removed 5 bases from V and 1 base from J; junction bases left unmatched: 7. The germline gives CDR1 SGHNT, CDR2 YENEEA. This CDR3 has 15 amino acids. The CDR3 DNA reads TGTGCCAGCAGCAAGGGGACAGCCTCGAACACTGAAGCTTTCTTT. Protein product: CASSKGTASNTEAFF.

The chain combines TRBV7-2 with TRBJ1-2, with a weak D call TRBD1 (5 bases). Trimming cost V 1 base and J 4 bases, with 7 bases left between them. The CDR3 runs to 13 residues. Per the germline V gene, CDR1 is SGHTA and CDR2 is FQGNSA. CDR3 protein: CASSLGQSYGYTF. The CDR3 DNA follows: TGTGCCAGCAGCTTAGGACAGAGCTATGGCTACACCTTC. The whole variable domain, filled in from reference TRBV7-2 and TRBJ1-2, reads GAGVSQSPSNKVTEKGKDVELRCDPISGHTALYWYRQSLGQGLEFLIYFQGNSAPDKSGLPSDRFSAERTGGSVSTLTIQRTQQEDSAVYLCASSLGQSYGYTFGSGTRLTVV.

V is TRBV11-2 and J is TRBJ2-1; 7 positions agree with TRBD2. This CDR3 spans 17 amino acids. Germline trimming cut 8 bases from V and 2 bases from J; bases unmatched to any gene: 15. Germline V gives CDR1 SGHAT, CDR2 FQNNGV. This chain's CDR3 is CASAKGRGRVPYNEQFF. The CDR3 nucleotides are TGTGCCAGCGCTAAGGGGAGGGGCAGGGTCCCCTACAATGAGCAGTTCTTC. The full variable domain, in which reference TRBV11-2 and TRBJ2-1 provide the parts outside the CDR3, is EAGVAQSPRYKIIEKRQSVAFWCNPISGHATLYWYQQILGQGPKLLIQFQNNGVVDDSQLPKDRFSAERLKGVDSTLKIQPAKLEDSAVYLCASAKGRGRVPYNEQFFGPGTRLTVL.

Here the CDR3 DNA reads TGTGCCAGCGGGAATACAGGGGGCGCTTATGGCTACACCTTC. Translated, it gives CASGNTGGAYGYTF. The V and J genes are TRBV6-5 and TRBJ1-2; 9 bases are shared with TRBD1. Per germline, CDR1 MNHEY and CDR2 SVGAGI. The V gene end was trimmed by 8 bases and the J gene end by 5 bases; junction bases not matched to a gene: 9. This CDR3 has 14 amino acids.

This clone was observed a handful of times. The genes are TRBV30 and TRBJ1-2; 9 nucleotides match TRBD1. This CDR3 contains 13 residues. The J segment lost 8 bases and the V segment lost 2 bases, leaving 6 bases of the junction unmatched. In germline, CDR1 is GTSNPN, CDR2 SVGIG (reference sequence). The CDR3 reads CAWSWDRVVGYTF. The CDR3 DNA reads as TGTGCCTGGAGTTGGGACAGGGTTGTCGGCTACACCTTC.

V gene TRBV19 combines with J gene TRBJ2-7; 10 nucleotides agree with TRBD2. Germline V gene data show CDR1 as LNHDA and CDR2 as SQIVND (reference sequence). The CDR3 length is 14 residues. V lost 6 bases and J lost 2; bases outside the gene matches: 4. The CDR3 DNA reads as TGTGCCAGTAGACCAAGCGGGAGGGCCTACGAGCAGTACTTC. Its protein is CASRPSGRAYEQYF.

The V gene is TRBV18, the J gene TRBJ1-4; D gene ambiguous. Trimming took 5 bases from V and 0 from J, leaving 7 bases between them. Per germline, CDR1 KGHSH and CDR2 LQKENI. The CDR3 length is 14 residues. CDR3 nucleotide sequence: TGTGCCAGCTCAGGCATCGCAACTAATGAAAAACTGTTTTTT. This encodes CASSGIATNEKLFF.

The CDR3 sequence: CASPPGQDYGYTF. The CDR3 DNA is TGTGCCAGCCCCCCGGGACAGGACTATGGCTACACCTTC. The J gene is TRBJ1-2, the V gene TRBV2, with 8 bases that match TRBD1. CDR3 size: 13 residues. J gave up 3 bases and V 8 bases, and 5 bases lay outside the gene matches. Per germline, CDR1 SNHLY and CDR2 FYNNEI.

The chain recombines TRBV10-3 with TRBJ1-1; 10 nucleotides line up with TRBD1. J was trimmed by 7 bases and V by 3 bases; bases with no gene match: 8. The CDR3 is made up of 15 amino acids. Looked up from germline, CDR1 is ENHRY and CDR2 is SYGVKD. The CDR3 DNA reads as TGTGCCATCAGTGACCCAACGGGACAGGGGATTGAAGCTTTCTTT. It is translated as CAISDPTGQGIEAFF.

For this clone: Other DNA sequences in this sample translate to the same CDR3. The rearrangement links TRBV6-5 to TRBJ2-5, with a tentative D call TRBD1 (6 bases). The CDR3 spans 15 residues. The germline CDR1 and CDR2 sequences are MNHEY and SVGAGI. Trimming stripped 2 bases from V and 4 bases from J, with 14 bases between. DNA of the CDR3: TGTGCCAGCAGTTACCTCAGGGGTTCCGGAGAGACCCAGTACTTC. Translated: CASSYLRGSGETQYF.

This clone was counted only a few times. This chain connects TRBV30 to TRBJ1-5; 11 bases are shared with TRBD1. V lost 3 bases to trimming and J lost 5 bases; unmatched junction nucleotides: 6. The germline V gene encodes CDR1 GTSNPN and CDR2 SVGIG (reference sequence). The CDR3 length is 15 residues. DNA of the CDR3: TGTGCCTGGAGAGCTGGACAGGGGGCTGATCAGCCCCAGCATTTT. Its protein product is CAWRAGQGADQPQHF.

The J gene is TRBJ2-1, the V gene TRBV6-4; 16 positions agree with TRBD2. Germline lookup yields CDR1 MRHNA and CDR2 SNTAGT. Losses at the gene ends were 6 bases for V and 12 bases for J; bases not matched to a gene: 8. The CDR3 is made up of 15 amino acids. The CDR3 DNA reads TGTGCCAGCAGCTCCGGGACTAGCGGGGGGGAGGCGCAGTTCTTC. As protein: CASSSGTSGGEAQFF.

This rearrangement joins TRBV5-6 to TRBJ1-5; D gene ambiguous. The CDR3 covers 15 residues. V was cut by 4 bases and J by 2 bases, with 13 bases left in between. The germline CDR1 and CDR2 sequences are SGHDT and YYEEEE. The CDR3 loop is CASSLGGSGNQPQHF. The CDR3 nucleotides read TGTGCCAGCAGCCTCGGAGGGTCGGGCAATCAGCCCCAGCATTTT.

The rearrangement uses TRBV27 and TRBJ2-1, with no clear D. Trimming stripped 5 bases from V and 0 bases from J, with 11 bases between. This CDR3 has 15 residues. Germline V gene sequence: CDR1 MNHEY, CDR2 SMNVEV (reference sequence). The CDR3 DNA reads TGTGCCAGCAGTGACTTATGGAGCTCCTACAATGAGCAGTTCTTC. Translation: CASSDLWSSYNEQFF.

This clone was detected only once. The chain has TRBV11-2 and TRBJ2-2; possibly TRBD1 for D (5 bases). Trimming stripped 8 bases from V and 0 bases from J, with 7 bases between. Germline loops: CDR1 SGHAT, CDR2 FQNNGV. The CDR3 is made up of 13 amino acids. The CDR3 region is CASEDTNTGELFF. The CDR3, as DNA: TGTGCCAGCGAGGACACGAACACCGGGGAGCTGTTTTTT.